This TCR beta chain was observed in a study of response to subunit inactivated influenza vaccine. Study outcomes and limitations: Researchers suggested that each seasonal influenza vaccination recruits few new T cells.

The V and J ends lost 4 bases and 4 bases, in that order; junction bases with no gene match: 5. This CDR3 contains 14 residues. From germline, CDR1 is KGHDR and CDR2 SFDVKD. Each CDR3 protein gets one entry after TCRdb re-called the RT-PCR reads with MiXCR. The sample has around 650,000 distinct CDR3 sequences, 15% to 18% seen once. This clonotype appeared a few times. Its antigen remains unidentified. The source material was PBMCs from blood, sampled 11 to 12 days after vaccination. The receptor's source is a man aged 45 to 65 who received an inactivated influenza vaccine. The genes are TRBV24-1 and TRBJ2-5, with 7 nucleotides matching TRBD1. CDR3 sequence: CATSDPGTAETQYF. In DNA form, the CDR3 reads TGTGCCACCAGTGACCCCGGGACAGCAGAGACCCAGTACTTC.